This is a list of T cell receptor beta chains from one sample in a study of shared clonotypes between healthy human individuals. The table came from immunoSEQ multiplex PCR; TCRdb's copy has only in-frame clones and leaves some out. The sample gives hundreds of thousands of clones, roughly 96% of which show up once; approximately 0.12% is in the top ten. Sequencing used naive CD8+ T cells sorted from blood. Receptor source: a woman aged 25 to 39 in good health. The CDR3 runs from the conserved cysteine through the conserved F or W. D genes are given only for firm matches. Only some rows state a clone size, as once, few, many or a class for expanded clones.

D gene: .
clone size: .
J gene: TRBJ2-7
V gene: TRBV27
CDR3 DNA: TGTGCCAGCAGTTCCCGGGATACCCAAGGCTACGAGCAGTACTTC
CDR3 protein: CASSSRDTQGYEQYF

D gene: TRBD2
clone size: .
J gene: TRBJ2-2
V gene: TRBV6-5
CDR3 DNA: TGTGCCAGCAGTTACTCGATCCTAGCGGGAGGGGAGCTGTTTTTT
CDR3 protein: CASSYSILAGGELFF

D gene: TRBD2
clone size: .
J gene: TRBJ2-1
V gene: TRBV7-9
CDR3 DNA: TGTGCCAGCAGCCCACCCCGAGGTTGGACTAGCGGGAGGATAAATGAGCAGTTCTTC
CDR3 protein: CASSPPRGWTSGRINEQFF

D gene: .
clone size: .
J gene: TRBJ2-1
V gene: TRBV9
CDR3 DNA: TGTGCCAGCAGCGGAGAGGGGGGTGGCGAAAGCTCCTACAATGAGCAGTTCTTC
CDR3 protein: CASSGEGGGESSYNEQFF

D gene: .
clone size: .
J gene: TRBJ2-1
V gene: TRBV13
CDR3 DNA: TGTGCCAGCAGCTTAGAAAAGAATGAGCAGTTCTTC
CDR3 protein: CASSLEKNEQFF

D gene: TRBD2
clone size: .
J gene: TRBJ2-2
V gene: TRBV7-8
CDR3 DNA: TGTGCCAGCAGCTTGGAAACCCCGGGACTAGCCGGGTACGGGGAGCTGTTTTTT
CDR3 protein: CASSLETPGLAGYGELFF

D gene: .
clone size: .
J gene: TRBJ1-2
V gene: TRBV29-1
CDR3 DNA: TGCAGCGTCAACTCTTTTTACCCGGCTGGCTACACCTTC
CDR3 protein: CSVNSFYPAGYTF

D gene: TRBD2
clone size: .
J gene: TRBJ2-2
V gene: TRBV27
CDR3 DNA: TGTGCCAGCAGTCCCGGTCTAGCGGGCAACACCGGGGAGCTGTTTTTT
CDR3 protein: CASSPGLAGNTGELFF

D gene: TRBD1
clone size: .
J gene: TRBJ2-3
V gene: TRBV19
CDR3 DNA: TGTGCCAGTAGTTTTCCGGCCCCGACAGGGAGCACAGATACGCAGTATTTT
CDR3 protein: CASSFPAPTGSTDTQYF

D gene: TRBD1
clone size: .
J gene: TRBJ2-3
V gene: TRBV29-1
CDR3 DNA: TGCAGCGTTGATAGGAGGCAGGGGGCGAATACGCAGTATTTT
CDR3 protein: CSVDRRQGANTQYF

D gene: TRBD2
clone size: .
J gene: TRBJ2-7
V gene: TRBV6-1
CDR3 DNA: TGTGCCAGCAGATCGGGGGAGGGAACGTACGAGCAGTACTTC
CDR3 protein: CASRSGEGTYEQYF

D gene: .
clone size: .
J gene: TRBJ2-3
V gene: TRBV7-6
CDR3 DNA: TGTGCCAGCAGCTTACTAGATACGCAGTATTTT
CDR3 protein: CASSLLDTQYF

D gene: TRBD1
clone size: .
J gene: TRBJ2-7
V gene: TRBV28
CDR3 DNA: TGTGCCAGCTCACCAAGAAGGGGGCGAGGAGACTCCTACGAGCAGTACTTC
CDR3 protein: CASSPRRGRGDSYEQYF

D gene: .
clone size: .
J gene: TRBJ2-7
V gene: TRBV19
CDR3 DNA: TGTGCCAGTAGTATCGGTAGCGGATCCTACGAGCAGTACTTC
CDR3 protein: CASSIGSGSYEQYF

D gene: .
clone size: .
J gene: TRBJ1-4
V gene: TRBV6-1
CDR3 DNA: TGTGCCAGCAGTAGACAGAGCTTGAATGAAAAACTGTTTTTT
CDR3 protein: CASSRQSLNEKLFF

D gene: TRBD1
clone size: few
J gene: TRBJ1-5
V gene: TRBV28
CDR3 DNA: TGTGCCAGCAAAACAGGGGCGGGCAATCAGCCCCAGCATTTT
CDR3 protein: CASKTGAGNQPQHF

D gene: .
clone size: .
J gene: TRBJ1-4
V gene: TRBV2
CDR3 DNA: TGTGCCAGCAGTGAGTGGGAGTCAAAACTGTTTTTT
CDR3 protein: CASSEWESKLFF

D gene: TRBD2
clone size: .
J gene: TRBJ2-1
V gene: TRBV19
CDR3 DNA: TGTGCCATAGCGGGAAATGGGAGGGATGAGCAGTTCTTC
CDR3 protein: CAIAGNGRDEQFF

D gene: .
clone size: .
J gene: TRBJ2-1
V gene: TRBV7-8
CDR3 DNA: TGTGCCAGCAGCAGGGGGTATGAGCAGTTCTTC
CDR3 protein: CASSRGYEQFF

D gene: TRBD1
clone size: once
J gene: TRBJ2-1
V gene: TRBV5-1
CDR3 DNA: TGCGCCAGCAGCTTGGGGACAGGGAGTAGGAATGAGCAGTTCTTC
CDR3 protein: CASSLGTGSRNEQFF

D gene: .
clone size: .
J gene: TRBJ1-1
V gene: TRBV2
CDR3 DNA: TGTGCCAGCAGTTCGGGGGCCACTGAAGCTTTCTTT
CDR3 protein: CASSSGATEAFF

D gene: .
clone size: .
J gene: TRBJ2-7
V gene: TRBV7-8
CDR3 DNA: TGTGCCAGCAGCTGGGGTAGTGGCGTCTACGAGCAGTACTTC
CDR3 protein: CASSWGSGVYEQYF

D gene: .
clone size: .
J gene: TRBJ2-3
V gene: TRBV27
CDR3 DNA: TGTGCCAGCAGTTTATTCGGGCGTCCTGGCCCAGATACGCAGTATTTT
CDR3 protein: CASSLFGRPGPDTQYF

D gene: TRBD2
clone size: once
J gene: TRBJ2-1
V gene: TRBV5-6
CDR3 DNA: TGTGCCAGCAGCCGCGGGAGGTTAACCTACAATGAGCAGTTCTTC
CDR3 protein: CASSRGRLTYNEQFF

D gene: .
clone size: .
J gene: TRBJ2-7
V gene: TRBV4-1
CDR3 DNA: TGCGCCAGCAGCCAAGCCCACGGCGGGACCTACGAGCAGTACTTC
CDR3 protein: CASSQAHGGTYEQYF

D gene: .
clone size: .
J gene: TRBJ2-2
V gene: TRBV9
CDR3 DNA: TGTGCCAGCAGCGTGTACACAGAAAACACCGGGGAGCTGTTTTTT
CDR3 protein: CASSVYTENTGELFF

D gene: .
clone size: .
J gene: TRBJ1-4
V gene: TRBV7-9
CDR3 DNA: TGTGCCAGCAGCGAGTACCCGGTTGGGGTTGAAAAACTGTTTTTT
CDR3 protein: CASSEYPVGVEKLFF

D gene: TRBD2
clone size: .
J gene: TRBJ2-2
V gene: TRBV7-8
CDR3 DNA: TGTGCCAGCAGCTTAGAAGTTTGGTCTAGCGGGAGGTCCACCGGGGAGCTGTTTTTT
CDR3 protein: CASSLEVWSSGRSTGELFF

D gene: .
clone size: .
J gene: TRBJ1-5
V gene: TRBV28
CDR3 DNA: TGTGCCAGCAGGGCTGGCGTTTATAGCAATCAGCCCCAGCATTTT
CDR3 protein: CASRAGVYSNQPQHF

D gene: TRBD2
clone size: .
J gene: TRBJ2-2
V gene: TRBV9
CDR3 DNA: TGTGCCAGCAGCGCGAGACTAGCGGGATTTAACACCGGGGAGCTGTTTTTT
CDR3 protein: CASSARLAGFNTGELFF

D gene: .
clone size: .
J gene: TRBJ2-2
V gene: TRBV2
CDR3 DNA: TGTGCCAGCATCCTCCCTACCGGGGAGCTGTTTTTT
CDR3 protein: CASILPTGELFF

D gene: .
clone size: .
J gene: TRBJ2-7
V gene: TRBV7-2
CDR3 DNA: TGTGCCAGCAGCCCCGAGACTAGAGCCTACGAGCAGTACTTC
CDR3 protein: CASSPETRAYEQYF

D gene: TRBD1
clone size: .
J gene: TRBJ2-7
V gene: TRBV15
CDR3 DNA: TGTGCCACGGGGGGCCGGGACAGGGGTTACGAGCAGTACTTC
CDR3 protein: CATGGRDRGYEQYF

D gene: TRBD2
clone size: .
J gene: TRBJ2-7
V gene: TRBV11-2
CDR3 DNA: TGTGCCAGCAGCTTAGTGGTAGCGGGAGCATCCTACGAGCAGTACTTC
CDR3 protein: CASSLVVAGASYEQYF

D gene: TRBD1
clone size: .
J gene: TRBJ2-7
V gene: TRBV27
CDR3 DNA: TGTGCCACCGCATGGACAGGCGTGGGTGAGCAGTACTTC
CDR3 protein: CATAWTGVGEQYF

D gene: .
clone size: .
J gene: TRBJ2-3
V gene: TRBV5-8
CDR3 DNA: TGTGCCAGCAGCTTCCGGCCTAGCGAGACCACAGATACGCAGTATTTT
CDR3 protein: CASSFRPSETTDTQYF

D gene: .
clone size: .
J gene: TRBJ2-7
V gene: TRBV11-2
CDR3 DNA: TGTGCCAGCAGTCCTCTGGGGCCCACCTACGAGCAGTACTTC
CDR3 protein: CASSPLGPTYEQYF

D gene: .
clone size: .
J gene: TRBJ2-7
V gene: TRBV7-9
CDR3 DNA: TGTGCCAGCAGCTCGCTAGCACGAACAGGGCACGAGCAGTACTTC
CDR3 protein: CASSSLARTGHEQYF

D gene: .
clone size: .
J gene: TRBJ2-1
V gene: TRBV28
CDR3 DNA: TGTGCCAGCAGTTTAGGCAGGTCAAGCTCCTACAATGAGCAGTTCTTC
CDR3 protein: CASSLGRSSSYNEQFF

D gene: TRBD2
clone size: .
J gene: TRBJ2-7
V gene: TRBV7-9
CDR3 DNA: TGTGCCAGCAGCCCGGGACTAGCGGGACCGCAGTACTTC
CDR3 protein: CASSPGLAGPQYF

D gene: .
clone size: .
J gene: TRBJ2-5
V gene: TRBV9
CDR3 DNA: TGTGCCAGCAACTCCTGGGACTACCAAGAGACCCAGTACTTC
CDR3 protein: CASNSWDYQETQYF

D gene: .
clone size: .
J gene: TRBJ2-5
V gene: TRBV7-6
CDR3 DNA: TGTGCCAGCAGCTTATCCGGCTTCCGTCAGTACTTC
CDR3 protein: CASSLSGFRQYF

D gene: .
clone size: .
J gene: TRBJ2-6
V gene: TRBV28
CDR3 DNA: TGTGCCAGCAGTTTAAATACCGATGGGACGGGTCGTTATGGGGCCAACGTCCTGACTTTC
CDR3 protein: CASSLNTDGTGRYGANVLTF

D gene: TRBD2
clone size: .
J gene: TRBJ2-3
V gene: TRBV25-1
CDR3 DNA: TGTGCCAGCAGAGCTAGCGGGAGTGTCACAGATACGCAGTATTTT
CDR3 protein: CASRASGSVTDTQYF

D gene: TRBD1
clone size: .
J gene: TRBJ1-5
V gene: TRBV2
CDR3 DNA: TGTGCCAGCAGCGCGGACAGGGGGAGCAATCAGCCCCAGCATTTT
CDR3 protein: CASSADRGSNQPQHF

D gene: .
clone size: .
J gene: TRBJ2-7
V gene: TRBV28
CDR3 DNA: TGTGCCAGCAGGCCGAGCTCCAAGCAAAGACACTACGAGCAGTACTTC
CDR3 protein: CASRPSSKQRHYEQYF